This T cell receptor (beta chain) comes out of a study of T cell responses to AZD1222 COVID-19 vaccine. Findings and caveats of the study: Spike was spanned by vaccine-associated CD4 TCRs, with dominance at 160-218 and 743-854.

TCRdb keeps only in-frame clones here, not all; method: immunoSEQ multiplex PCR. The sample lists 140,000 to 150,000 clones; 85% to 90% were seen once. CDR3 length: 15 residues. As for this clone: Its target is unknown.

This receptor was taken from an adult in good health. The chain combines TRBV21-1 with TRBJ1-6. TRBV21-1 is flagged as a pseudogene. This specimen consisted of peripheral blood, obtained on day 0 of AZD1222 vaccination. CDR3 sequence reads: CASSKEEGQNSPLHF. The CDR3 coding sequence is TGTGCCAGCAGCAAAGAGGAGGGGCAGAATTCACCCCTCCACTTT.